The 24 T cell receptor beta chains below all came from one sample that was sequenced in a study of cytomegalovirus exposure and HLA in healthy donors (dated 2017 in TCRdb). Receptors were amplified or captured by the immunoSEQ multiplex PCR assay. For the multiplex PCR, a mixture combining 60 forward primers for TCR Vbeta segments and 13 reverse primers for TCR Jbeta segments was used. TCRdb holds this immuneACCESS table with in-frame rearrangements only. Some clones are missing; in checked studies, unresolved V genes explain under half, and the rest has no known cause. The sample table contains 150,000 or so clones; only one count was recorded for about 74% of them. The top ten constitute around 3.6% of the sample. Material for sequencing was PBMCs. These receptor sequences come from a woman between 35 and 50 years old in good health and CMV-seronegative.

The chain combines TRBV28 with TRBJ2-7; D might be TRBD1 (5 bases). V lost 7 bases, J lost 0 bases, and 10 bases lay in between. The CDR3 has 13 residues. Per germline, CDR1 MDHEN and CDR2 SYDVKM. The CDR3 coding sequence is TGTGCCAGCAAGATCGACAGCTCCTACGAGCAGTACTTC. This sequence encodes CASKIDSSYEQYF.

The genes are TRBV7-9 and TRBJ1-1, with a weak D call TRBD1 (6 bases). Germline V gives CDR1 SEHNR, CDR2 FQNEAQ (reference sequence). This CDR3 spans 14 amino acids. Trimming removed 3 bases at V and 2 bases at J, with 10 bases between. The CDR3, as DNA: TGTGCCAGCAGCTTCACCGGGACAAACACTGAAGCTTTCTTT. Translating it yields CASSFTGTNTEAFF.

V gene TRBV12-5 combines with J gene TRBJ1-2; 9 bases line up with TRBD1. CDR3 length equals 14 residues. CDR1 and CDR2 from the germline V gene are LGHNT and FRNRAP. Unmatched junction bases numbered 6, after V lost 3 bases and J lost 7 bases. This chain's CDR3 is CASGFDNRGLGYTF. CDR3 DNA sequence: TGTGCTAGTGGTTTCGACAACAGGGGGCTTGGCTACACCTTC.

The rearrangement links TRBV7-2 to TRBJ2-7; the D gene is possibly TRBD1 (6 bases). Germline V gives CDR1 SGHTA, CDR2 FQGNSA. Trimming pared 3 bases from V and 3 bases from J, leaving 9 bases between. The CDR3 covers 13 residues. The CDR3 spells CASSFGRGYEQYF. Written as DNA, the CDR3 is TGTGCCAGCAGCTTCGGCAGGGGCTACGAGCAGTACTTC.

This chain links TRBV19 with TRBJ1-6; D possibly corresponds to TRBD1 (6 bases). Trimming took 1 base from V and 7 from J, leaving 14 bases between them. The CDR3 extends over 16 amino acids. CDR1 is LNHDA, CDR2 SQIVND, per germline (reference sequence). CDR3 sequence (DNA): TGTGCCAGTAGTATAGGGGGGGGGCAAGAGAATTCACCCCTCCACTTT. Translated: CASSIGGGQENSPLHF.

CDR3 nucleotide sequence: TGCGCCAGCAGCCAAATAGGGGGCACCGGGGAGCTGTTTTTT. This encodes CASSQIGGTGELFF. The rearrangement joins TRBV5-1 to TRBJ2-2, with a weak D call TRBD1 (6 bases). Germline V gene data show CDR1 as SGHRS and CDR2 as YFSETQ. The CDR3 runs to 14 residues. V shed 4 bases and J shed 4 bases, with 11 bases lying between them.

V is TRBV19 and J is TRBJ2-5, with D possibly matching TRBD1 (7 bases). The CDR3 is 14 residues long. V was pared by 4 bases and J by 5 bases, with 14 bases between. Germline V lookup: CDR1 LNHDA, CDR2 SQIVND (reference sequence). Here the CDR3 reads CASSTSRGAETQYF. The CDR3 bases are TGTGCCAGTAGTACTTCCAGGGGGGCGGAGACCCAGTACTTC.

This clone was seen just once. The chain has TRBV11-3 and TRBJ1-4; D uncertain. This CDR3 spans 17 amino acids. Looked up from germline, CDR1 is SGHNT and CDR2 is YENEEA. Deletions cut 4 bases from V and 0 bases from J, with 15 bases between. The CDR3 protein is CASSSLRFDTTNEKLFF. CDR3 DNA: TGTGCCAGCAGCTCCCTTCGGTTCGATACAACTAATGAAAAACTGTTTTTT.

This clone was detected only a few times. This chain connects TRBV6-6 to TRBJ1-3; no clear D gene. CDR1 is MNHNY and CDR2 is SVGAGI in the germline V gene (reference sequence). The CDR3 runs 14 residues. V was cut by 7 bases and J by 0 bases, with 10 bases left in between. DNA of the CDR3: TGTGCCAGCACCTTGACATTCTCTGGAAACACCATATATTTT. Amino acids: CASTLTFSGNTIYF.

In its sample, this clone was seen once. The genes are TRBV2 and TRBJ1-5; a weak D match, TRBD1 (6 bases). Germline lookup yields CDR1 SNHLY and CDR2 FYNNEI. Trimming left V 9 bases short and J 5 bases short, with 17 bases between. The CDR3 extends over 14 amino acids. The CDR3 loop reads CASSLGQKDQPQHF. The DNA for the CDR3 is TGTGCCAGTTCCCTCGGACAGAAAGATCAGCCCCAGCATTTT.

The chain combines TRBV4-1 with TRBJ2-7; the match to TRBD1 covers 11 bases. This CDR3 is built from 15 residues. The trim removed 6 bases at V and 2 bases at J, leaving 6 bases unmatched. Germline CDR1 reads MGHRA; CDR2 reads YSYEKL. CDR3 DNA sequence: TGCGCCAGCAGGAAACCGGGACAGGGGGCCTACGAGCAGTACTTC. As protein: CASRKPGQGAYEQYF.

V usage is TRBV2 and J usage is TRBJ1-2; 9 bases match TRBD1. V lost 4 bases to trimming and J lost 8 bases; unmatched junction nucleotides: 8. Germline V lookup: CDR1 SNHLY, CDR2 FYNNEI. The CDR3 has 14 residues. The CDR3: CASSAGQGLRGYTF. Here the CDR3 DNA reads TGTGCCAGCAGTGCTGGACAGGGGCTGAGGGGCTACACCTTC.

This clone was recorded a few times. The genes are TRBV27 and TRBJ2-2, with TRBD1 matching 7 bases. The trim removed 2 bases at V and 6 bases at J, leaving 9 bases unmatched. The germline CDR1 and CDR2 sequences are MNHEY and SMNVEV (reference sequence). The CDR3 loop spans 16 amino acids. The CDR3 DNA sequence: TGTGCCAGCAGTTTACAGGGGGATAGTAAGGCCGGGGAGCTGTTTTTT. Translated: CASSLQGDSKAGELFF.

The CDR3 region has the DNA TGTGCCAGCAGTTTAGGTACAGGAATATACGAACAGCCCCAGCATTTT. It specifies CASSLGTGIYEQPQHF. The V and J genes are TRBV28 and TRBJ1-5; a possible D gene is TRBD1 (5 bases). Germline V CDR1 and CDR2: MDHEN, SYDVKM. The V gene lost 2 bases and the J gene lost 7 bases, with 18 bases spanning the gap. The CDR3 has 16 residues.

V is TRBV5-1 and J is TRBJ1-1; D is perhaps TRBD1 (6 bases). There are 15 residues in the CDR3. CDR1 is SGHRS and CDR2 is YFSETQ in the germline V gene. Trimming took 4 bases from V and 1 from J, leaving 14 bases between them. The CDR3 loop reads CASSKEPGQNTEAFF. The DNA of the CDR3 is TGCGCCAGCAGCAAAGAACCGGGACAGAACACTGAAGCTTTCTTT.

The chain couples TRBV5-1 to TRBJ1-6, with D possibly being TRBD1 (6 bases). The germline V and J ends were trimmed by 1 base and 9 bases, with 14 bases remaining between them. In germline, CDR1 is SGHRS, CDR2 YFSETQ. CDR3 length: 15 amino acids. The CDR3 DNA is TGCGCCAGCAGCTTGAATGGGGGCCTCGGTTCACCCCTCCACTTT. Its protein product is CASSLNGGLGSPLHF.

This clone was counted once. The rearrangement links TRBV10-1 to TRBJ2-7, with 9 bases fitting TRBD1. The CDR3 spans 15 residues. V lost 5 bases to trimming and J lost 5 bases; unmatched junction nucleotides: 10. Germline V gene lookup returns CDR1 WNHNN and CDR2 SYGVQD (reference sequence). The DNA of the CDR3 is TGCGCCAGCAGTCCGACCGGGACAGGGTCGGACGAGCAGTACTTC. Its translation: CASSPTGTGSDEQYF.

This clone was found once. J is TRBJ1-1 and V is TRBV19; 7 nucleotides align to TRBD1. CDR3 length equals 15 residues. Trimming at V came to 0 bases and at J to 1 base, leaving 2 bases not matched to a gene. The germline V gene has CDR1 LNHDA and CDR2 SQIVND (reference sequence). The CDR3 loop is CASSIEPGGNTEAFF. CDR3 bases: TGTGCCAGTAGTATAGAACCAGGGGGGAACACTGAAGCTTTCTTT.

V usage is TRBV30 and J usage is TRBJ2-1; TRBD2 matches at 13 bases. CDR3 size: 13 residues. V trimming: 5 bases; J trimming: 9 bases; junction bases outside the gene matches: 4. Germline V gene data show CDR1 as GTSNPN and CDR2 as SVGIG (reference sequence). CDR3 loop: CAWVGLAGAEQFF. The DNA of the CDR3 is TGTGCCTGGGTAGGACTAGCGGGAGCTGAGCAGTTCTTC.

This chain connects TRBV9 to TRBJ2-5; 11 nucleotides line up with TRBD2. V was clipped by 5 bases and J by 1 base; unmatched bases: 4. Germline lookup yields CDR1 SGDLS and CDR2 YYNGEE. CDR3 length equals 15 residues. In DNA form, the CDR3 reads TGTGCCAGCAGTGAAGGGACTAGCGGCCAAGAGACCCAGTACTTC. It codes for CASSEGTSGQETQYF.

Here the CDR3 DNA reads TGTGCCAGCAGCGCCGGGGGGGTTATAGGAGAGCAGTACTTC. Translation: CASSAGGVIGEQYF. The chain couples TRBV7-8 to TRBJ2-7, with 8 bases matching TRBD2. The CDR3 extends over 14 amino acids. V was clipped by 5 bases and J by 7 bases; unmatched bases: 10. The germline V gene has CDR1 SGHVS and CDR2 FQNEAQ.

The chain combines TRBV5-4 with TRBJ2-3; D is possibly TRBD1 (5 bases). Trimming took 7 bases from V and 0 from J, leaving 18 bases between them. The CDR3 length is 16 residues. Germline CDR1 SGHNT, CDR2 YYREEE (reference sequence). The CDR3 loop is CASGDKGIASTDTQYF. CDR3 coding DNA: TGTGCCAGCGGCGATAAGGGGATAGCTAGCACAGATACGCAGTATTTT.

The CDR3 DNA reads as TGTGCCAGCAGTGAGACAGCAGCTGGTTACTACGAGCAGTACTTC. Protein sequence: CASSETAAGYYEQYF. The rearrangement links TRBV2 to TRBJ2-5; D may be TRBD1 (5 bases). The end of the DNA is better explained by TRBJ2-7, so the J call may be wrong. Germline-derived CDR1 and CDR2 are SNHLY and FYNNEI. The CDR3 length is 15 residues.

This chain joins TRBV6-1 and TRBJ1-1; possible D gene TRBD1, 6 bases. Per the germline V gene, CDR1 is MNHNS and CDR2 is SASEGT. The CDR3 covers 15 residues. V was cut by 7 bases and J by 4 bases, with 19 bases left in between. The CDR3 reads CASKRAGVGGTEAFF. CDR3 bases: TGTGCCAGCAAAAGGGCAGGGGTCGGAGGCACTGAAGCTTTCTTT.